This T cell receptor (beta chain) was captured by sequencing in a study of T cell repertoires in ileal Crohn's disease. Background on the study: Thiopurines (about 10) or anti-TNF agents (around 19) were given postoperatively to about half. Study-wide findings and caveats: Sorted CD8 T cells held more high-frequency clones than CD4.

To note about this clone: The target antigen is unknown.

The data were produced by immunoSEQ multiplex PCR, yet TCRdb's version contains in-frame clones alone and is incomplete. In the table there are some 4,500 clones, 78% of which are singletons. The germline V gene has CDR1 SNHLY and CDR2 FYNNEI. The CDR3 covers 14 residues. The J segment lost 7 bases and the V segment lost 3 bases, leaving 1 base of the junction unmatched. Sequencing input: ileal tissue. The receptor's source is an adult with Crohn's disease. This rearrangement joins TRBV2 to TRBJ1-4; 11 bases map to TRBD1. CDR3 sequence reads: CASSDGTGGEKLFF. The CDR3 region has the DNA TGTGCCAGCAGTGATGGGACAGGGGGTGAAAAACTGTTTTTT.